Sequencing of this T cell receptor (beta chain) was carried out in a study of T cells after yellow fever vaccination. TCRdb independently ran MiXCR on the 5' RACE reads; one entry per CDR3 protein. This sample has 300,000 or so distinct CDR3 sequences; roughly 4.3% occur once, and the top ten carry more than 20%. The CDR3 contains 14 residues. V dropped 0 bases and J dropped 10 bases, with 17 bases sitting between them. Per the germline V gene, CDR1 is SQVTM and CDR2 is ANQGSEA. The source was PBMCs, collected 5 days after the yellow fever booster vaccination. This chain uses TRBV29-1 with TRBJ2-3; the D is unclear. The clonotype comes from a man between 18 and 35 years old who received the YFV17D yellow fever vaccine. The CDR3 DNA reads as TGCAGCGTTGAAGATGGGCGAGGCCAAGCTCCGCAGTATTTT. This codes for CSVEDGRGQAPQYF.